Below are 20 T cell receptor beta chains sequenced from a single sample in a study of blood T cell repertoires in COVID-19. Only in-frame clones appear in the TCRdb table, and some are missing; sequencing was by immunoSEQ multiplex PCR. The repertoire holds some 200,000 clones, with approximately 80% as singletons. Material: peripheral blood. The receptors here all came from a man aged 60 to 75 with COVID-19, enrolled during active disease.

This clone was detected ten times or more. The chain couples TRBV9 to TRBJ2-7; D is undetermined. This CDR3 spans 13 amino acids. Germline CDR1 reads SGDLS; CDR2 reads YYNGEE. The germline V and J ends were trimmed by 2 bases and 5 bases, with 11 bases remaining between them. CDR3 residues: CASSVDKVHEQYF. The CDR3 nucleotides read TGTGCCAGCAGCGTCGACAAGGTCCACGAGCAGTACTTC.

The chain employs TRBV7-8 and TRBJ2-2; D gene unclear. Trimming removed 6 bases from V and 0 bases from J, with 11 bases in between. This CDR3 has 15 residues. CDR1 and CDR2 (germline): SGHVS, FQNEAQ. The CDR3 region is CASSFGDTNTGELFF. For the CDR3, the DNA is TGTGCCAGCAGTTTTGGCGACACGAACACCGGGGAGCTGTTTTTT.

The sample holds a few counts of this clone. The gene calls are TRBV11-3 and TRBJ1-1; D is unclear. The germline V and J ends were trimmed by 0 bases and 10 bases, with 12 bases remaining between them. Germline CDR1 SGHNT, CDR2 YENEEA. The CDR3 has 13 amino acids. DNA for the CDR3: TGTGCCAGCAGCTTAGATCCCGGGGATGTAGCTTTCTTT. This codes for CASSLDPGDVAFF.

The chain combines TRBV7-2 with TRBJ2-7; 10 bases match TRBD2. The CDR3 has 16 residues. Losses at the gene ends were 1 base for V and 4 bases for J; bases not matched to a gene: 7. CDR1 is SGHTA, CDR2 FQGNSA, per germline. The CDR3 loop is CASSLESASGGYEQYF. CDR3 nucleotides: TGTGCCAGCAGCTTAGAGTCGGCTAGCGGGGGTTACGAGCAGTACTTC.

The gene calls are TRBV18 and TRBJ1-1; 7 positions match TRBD1. The germline CDR1 and CDR2 sequences are KGHSH and LQKENI. The length of the CDR3 is 14 residues. V trimming: 6 bases; J trimming: 5 bases; junction bases outside the gene matches: 9. The CDR3 DNA reads TGTGCCAGCTCGCTACAGGGGCTGGTAACTGAAGCTTTCTTT. Its translation: CASSLQGLVTEAFF.

For the CDR3, the DNA is TGTGCCAGCAGCTTAGTCGCAGGGGTGGACATTCAGTACTTC. It translates to CASSLVAGVDIQYF. The J gene is TRBJ2-4, the V gene TRBV7-2; the D gene is possibly TRBD1 (6 bases). CDR1 and CDR2 from the germline V gene are SGHTA and FQGNSA. The ends were cut back, 1 base at V and 8 bases at J, with 12 bases in the middle. This CDR3 contains 14 residues. The complete variable domain, with remaining parts taken from reference TRBV7-2 and TRBJ2-4, reads GAGVSQSPSNKVTEKGKDVELRCDPISGHTALYWYRQSLGQGLEFLIYFQGNSAPDKSGLPSDRFSAERTGGSVSTLTIQRTQQEDSAVYLCASSLVAGVDIQYFGAGTRLSVL.

This chain uses TRBV9 with TRBJ2-5; TRBD1 aligns across 9 bases. The CDR3 consists of 14 residues. Germline V lookup: CDR1 SGDLS, CDR2 YYNGEE. V lost 4 bases and J lost 5; bases outside the gene matches: 6. Here the CDR3 reads CASSRTGVGETQYF. The DNA for the CDR3 is TGTGCCAGCAGCCGGACAGGGGTTGGCGAGACCCAGTACTTC.

Only one count was recorded for this clone. V and J are TRBV30 and TRBJ1-2; 7 bases agree with TRBD1. CDR3 length: 15 residues. Germline CDR1 and CDR2: GTSNPN and SVGIG (reference sequence). With V trimmed by 4 bases and J by 6 bases, 14 bases remained unmatched. CDR3 protein: CAWIRNRGSMHGYTF. DNA of the CDR3: TGTGCCTGGATTCGTAACAGGGGAAGTATGCATGGCTACACCTTC. Filled out from reference TRBV30 and TRBJ1-2, the complete variable domain reads SQTIHQWPATLVQPVGSPLSLECTVEGTSNPNLYWYRQAAGRGLQLLFYSVGIGQISSEVPQNLSASRPQDRQFILSSKKLLLSDSGFYLCAWIRNRGSMHGYTFGSGTRLTVV.

The chain uses TRBV4-2 and TRBJ2-1; 8 bases are a match to TRBD2. Germline V gene lookup returns CDR1 LGHNA and CDR2 YNFKEQ. This CDR3 region has 16 residues. V was clipped by 0 bases and J by 4 bases; unmatched bases: 5. The CDR3 DNA sequence: TGTGCCAGCAGCCAAGATCTCGCGGGAGGATACAATGAGCAGTTCTTC. Its protein product is CASSQDLAGGYNEQFF.

This rearrangement joins TRBV28 to TRBJ2-2; D is perhaps TRBD1 (6 bases). Looked up from germline, CDR1 is MDHEN and CDR2 is SYDVKM. This CDR3 contains 15 residues. V dropped 5 bases and J dropped 4 bases, with 14 bases sitting between them. CDR3 nucleotide sequence: TGTGCCAGCAGTGGCGGACAGACGGGCACCGGGGAGCTGTTTTTT. Amino acids: CASSGGQTGTGELFF.

This clone was picked up a small number of times. The rearrangement links TRBV16 to TRBJ2-7; 9 bases match TRBD2. Germline CDR1 and CDR2: KGHSY and FQNENV. J lost 9 bases, V lost 4 bases, and 4 bases had no gene match. The CDR3 runs 12 residues. This chain's CDR3 is CASSLRTSAQYF. The CDR3 DNA is TGTGCCAGCAGCCTCCGGACTAGCGCGCAGTACTTC.

This rearrangement joins TRBV5-4 to TRBJ2-7; 10 bases map to TRBD1. The germline V gene encodes CDR1 SGHNT and CDR2 YYREEE (reference sequence). Germline trimming cut 2 bases from V and 5 bases from J; bases unmatched to any gene: 7. The CDR3 spans 15 residues. CDR3 nucleotides: TGTGCCAGCAGCTTACCCGGAGACAGGGGGCACGAGCAGTACTTC. Encoded protein: CASSLPGDRGHEQYF.

This rearrangement joins TRBV5-6 to TRBJ1-1; TRBD1 matches at 8 bases. The V and J ends lost 4 bases and 12 bases, in that order; junction bases with no gene match: 11. Germline loops: CDR1 SGHDT, CDR2 YYEEEE. The CDR3 extends over 13 amino acids. The DNA of the CDR3 is TGTGCCAGCAGCCAAAAGACAGGGGATGGAACTTTCTTT. Amino acids: CASSQKTGDGTFF.

This clone was observed a handful of times. The rearrangement joins TRBV28 to TRBJ1-1; the D gene is possibly TRBD1 (5 bases). Trimming left V 5 bases short and J 8 bases short, with 12 bases between. The CDR3 loop spans 12 amino acids. Germline V gives CDR1 MDHEN, CDR2 SYDVKM. In DNA form, the CDR3 reads TGTGCCAGCAGTACCGGGACTAAAGAAGCTTTCTTT. This sequence encodes CASSTGTKEAFF.

The chain links TRBV6-2 or TRBV6-3 to TRBJ2-7; TRBD1 agrees at 8 bases. CDR1 and CDR2 from the germline V gene are MNHEY and SVGEGT. The trim removed 5 bases at V and 4 bases at J, leaving 13 bases unmatched. CDR3 size: 16 residues. CDR3 nucleotide sequence: TGTGCCAGCAGTCCCCAGACCGGGACAGGCGTTTACGAGCAGTACTTC. It encodes CASSPQTGTGVYEQYF.

J is TRBJ1-4 and V is TRBV6-5, with D possibly being TRBD1 (6 bases). V gave up 8 bases and J gave up 0 bases, with 10 bases separating them. CDR3 size: 14 residues. Germline assignment: CDR1 MNHEY and CDR2 SVGAGI. The CDR3 sequence is CASGRQATNEKLFF. In DNA, the CDR3 is TGTGCCAGCGGAAGACAGGCAACTAATGAAAAACTGTTTTTT.

The CDR3 bases are TGTGCCAGCAGAACTAGTGACGAGCAGTACTTC. It encodes CASRTSDEQYF. V and J are TRBV6-5 and TRBJ2-7; possible D gene TRBD2, 5 bases. Trimming took 6 bases from V and 5 from J, leaving 8 bases between them. The germline CDR1 and CDR2 sequences are MNHEY and SVGAGI. CDR3 size: 11 residues.

The rearrangement links TRBV10-3 to TRBJ1-4; 7 nucleotides line up with TRBD1. Trimming at V came to 3 bases and at J to 3 bases, leaving 4 bases not matched to a gene. CDR3 length: 15 residues. CDR1 ENHRY and CDR2 SYGVKD come from the germline V gene. Here the CDR3 DNA reads TGTGCCATCAGTGATCCCCAGGGGGCTAATGAAAAACTGTTTTTT. Translated: CAISDPQGANEKLFF.

This clone came up a few times. Germline is not matched at one junction end, which may reflect a read error. The chain recombines TRBV12-3 or TRBV12-4 with TRBJ1-2; a possible D gene is TRBD1 (6 bases). The CDR3 contains 12 residues. The CDR3 loop is CASSRTSGDVRF. The CDR3, as DNA: TGTGCCAGCTCCCGGACATCAGGGGACGTCCGCTTC.

This clone was recorded only once. V gene TRBV6-5 combines with J gene TRBJ2-2; 8 bases line up with TRBD2. V was pared by 4 bases and J by 5 bases, with 6 bases of the junction left unmatched. The V gene's germline CDR1 is MNHEY and CDR2 SVGAGI. The CDR3 length is 15 residues. The CDR3 sequence is CASSSRSGGTGELFF. The CDR3 DNA reads as TGTGCCAGCAGTTCCCGGTCGGGGGGGACCGGGGAGCTGTTTTTT.